The 4 T cell receptor beta chains listed next were all sequenced from one sample in a study of T cell responses to AZD1222 COVID-19 vaccine. The data were produced by immunoSEQ multiplex PCR, yet TCRdb's version contains in-frame clones alone and is incomplete. The table lists fewer than 70,000 clones, 70% to 90% of them singletons. Sequencing was performed on peripheral blood, taken on day 0 of AZD1222 vaccination. The source of these receptors is an adult in good health.

This clone occurred once. The genes are TRBV11-2 and TRBJ1-3, with 7 positions matching TRBD1. The CDR3 spans 16 residues. Trimming at V came to 0 bases and at J to 4 bases, leaving 6 bases not matched to a gene. From germline, CDR1 is SGHAT and CDR2 FQNNGV. CDR3 in amino acids: CASSLEGGLEGNTIYF. CDR3 coding DNA: TGTGCCAGCAGCTTAGAAGGGGGCTTAGAAGGAAACACCATATATTTT.

The chain combines TRBV10-1 with TRBJ1-6; a possible D gene is TRBD1 (5 bases). Trimming removed 6 bases at V and 7 bases at J, with 16 bases between. The CDR3 has 15 residues. Germline CDR1 is WNHNN and CDR2 is SYGVQD (reference sequence). CDR3 in amino acids: CASSQMGVWNSPLHF. The CDR3 nucleotides read TGCGCCAGCAGCCAAATGGGGGTATGGAATTCACCCCTCCACTTT.

This chain links TRBV5-1 with TRBJ2-6; 9 nucleotides match TRBD1. V gave up 3 bases and J gave up 4 bases; unmatched junction bases: 8. In germline, CDR1 is SGHRS, CDR2 YFSETQ. CDR3 length equals 17 residues. The CDR3 DNA sequence: TGCGCCAGCAGCTCCCTGGGACAGGGCCCCGGGGCCAACGTCCTGACTTTC. The encoded protein is CASSSLGQGPGANVLTF.

The chain is built from TRBV9 and TRBJ1-1; TRBD1 aligns across 8 bases. The CDR3 spans 17 residues. Germline V gene lookup returns CDR1 SGDLS and CDR2 YYNGEE. Trimming at V came to 0 bases and at J to 4 bases, leaving 11 bases not matched to a gene. DNA of the CDR3: TGTGCCAGCAGCGTAGGGGCCGGGACAGGATCGGCCACTGAAGCTTTCTTT. It is translated as CASSVGAGTGSATEAFF. Full variable domain (missing parts from reference TRBV9 and TRBJ1-1): DSGVTQTPKHLITATGQRVTLRCSPRSGDLSVYWYQQSLDQGLQFLIQYYNGEERAKGNILERFSAQQFPDLHSELNLSSLELGDSALYFCASSVGAGTGSATEAFFGQGTRLTVV.